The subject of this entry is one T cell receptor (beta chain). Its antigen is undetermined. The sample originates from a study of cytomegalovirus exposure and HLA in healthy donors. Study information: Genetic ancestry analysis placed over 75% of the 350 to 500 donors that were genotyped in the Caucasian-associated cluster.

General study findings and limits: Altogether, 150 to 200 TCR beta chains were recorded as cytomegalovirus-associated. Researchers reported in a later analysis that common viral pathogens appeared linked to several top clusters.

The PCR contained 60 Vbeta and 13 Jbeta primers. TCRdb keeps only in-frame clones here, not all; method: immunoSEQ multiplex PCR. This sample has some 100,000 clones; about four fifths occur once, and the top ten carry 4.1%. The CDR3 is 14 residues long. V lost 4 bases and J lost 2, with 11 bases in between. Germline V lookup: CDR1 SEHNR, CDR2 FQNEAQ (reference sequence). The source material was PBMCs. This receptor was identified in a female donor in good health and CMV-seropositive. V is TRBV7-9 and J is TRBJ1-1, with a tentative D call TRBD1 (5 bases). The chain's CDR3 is CASSSRALNTEAFF. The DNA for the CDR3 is TGTGCCAGCAGCTCCAGGGCCCTTAACACTGAAGCTTTCTTT.